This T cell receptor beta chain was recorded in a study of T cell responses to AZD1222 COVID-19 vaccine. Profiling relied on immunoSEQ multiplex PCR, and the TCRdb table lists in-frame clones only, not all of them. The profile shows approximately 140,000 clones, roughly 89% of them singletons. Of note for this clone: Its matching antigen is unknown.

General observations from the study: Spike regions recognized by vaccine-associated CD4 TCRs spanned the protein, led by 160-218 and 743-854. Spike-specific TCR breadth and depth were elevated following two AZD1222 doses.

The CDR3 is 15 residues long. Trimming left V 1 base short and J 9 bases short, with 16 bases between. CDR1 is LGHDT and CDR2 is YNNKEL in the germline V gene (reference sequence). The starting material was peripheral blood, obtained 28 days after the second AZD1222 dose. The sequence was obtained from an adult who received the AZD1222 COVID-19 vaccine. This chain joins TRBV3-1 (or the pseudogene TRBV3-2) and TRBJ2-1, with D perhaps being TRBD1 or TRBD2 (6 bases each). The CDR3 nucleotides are TGTGCCAGCAGCCAAGGAGGGGGGCTGGATCGTGAGCAGTTCTTC. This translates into CASSQGGGLDREQFF.